This is a list of T cell receptor beta chains from one sample in a study of blood T cell repertoires in COVID-19. The method was immunoSEQ multiplex PCR; TCRdb's version includes in-frame clones alone and lacks a portion of them. The table has over 200,000 clones, approximately 84% seen once. Source material: peripheral blood. The origin of the receptors is a woman between 45 and 60 years old with active or convalescent COVID-19. Both conserved end residues are part of each CDR3. Clone size is shown for a subset of rows, as once, few, many or a class of expanded clone.

CDR3 protein,V gene,clone size,J gene
CASRLQGDTGELFF,TRBV2,NA,TRBJ2-2
CASSKGAGTEAFF,TRBV6-5,NA,TRBJ1-1
CASTVGGGNSPLHF,TRBV3-1/TRBV3-2,NA,TRBJ1-6
CAISESRGGYGYTF,TRBV10-3,NA,TRBJ1-2
CASSGATSGRKLVSEQYF,TRBV6-1,NA,TRBJ2-7
CATTQGWQETQYF,TRBV10-2,NA,TRBJ2-5
CATSRGTVGEQFF,TRBV15,NA,TRBJ2-1
CASSPFRTSGQETQYF,TRBV18,NA,TRBJ2-5
CACEPRGNIQYF,TRBV30,NA,TRBJ2-4
CASSLGPSSRGGDSEQFF,TRBV7-3,once,TRBJ2-1
CASTLGASGEQFF,TRBV12-3/TRBV12-4,once,TRBJ2-1
CASAPGNTEAFF,TRBV5-6,NA,TRBJ1-1
CASSPGTGILYEQYF,TRBV18,few,TRBJ2-7
CASRGPGQGSLSYNSPLHF,TRBV3-1/TRBV3-2,NA,TRBJ1-6
CSAARGETQYF,TRBV20-1,NA,TRBJ2-5
CASSQVGGVTDTQYF,TRBV3-1/TRBV3-2,NA,TRBJ2-3
CAISDQGAGYGYTF,TRBV10-3,NA,TRBJ1-2
CASSVGGGITGELFF,TRBV11-2,NA,TRBJ2-2
CASSLWTVATNEKLFF,TRBV4-1,NA,TRBJ1-4
CASSQDNGLVGAENTGELFF,TRBV4-2,NA,TRBJ2-2
CASTPGAYNEQFF,TRBV27,NA,TRBJ2-1
CSASPAEVWSTF,TRBV20-1,NA,TRBJ1-2
CASSRLAEGGNTIYF,TRBV6-5,NA,TRBJ1-3
CASSMTGWTNTEAFF,TRBV19,once,TRBJ1-1
CASSPGTYNEQFF,TRBV18,once,TRBJ2-1
CASTGGIEAFF,TRBV5-1,NA,TRBJ1-1
CAIGHRPGMDYEQYF,TRBV10-3,NA,TRBJ2-7
CASSTRTSGFGELFF,TRBV3-1/TRBV3-2,NA,TRBJ2-2
CASSRTGAPYEQYF,TRBV6-5,NA,TRBJ2-7
CASSVNMVTPLHF,TRBV2,NA,TRBJ1-6
CASRGRDSYNSPLHF,TRBV2,NA,TRBJ1-6
CASSPGQGLYNSPLHF,TRBV28,NA,TRBJ1-6
CASSLRAGGYGYTF,TRBV5-8,once,TRBJ1-2
CASSPRDYGYTF,TRBV28,NA,TRBJ1-2
CSASRGDSYNEQFF,TRBV20-1,NA,TRBJ2-1
CASSGQLNTEAFF,TRBV2,NA,TRBJ1-1
CASSTLAAVSYNEQFF,TRBV9,once,TRBJ2-1
CASSSGTGTEAFF,TRBV27,NA,TRBJ1-1
CASSLMGQENTEAFF,TRBV5-1,NA,TRBJ1-1
CASSRDRSYEQYF,TRBV18,NA,TRBJ2-7